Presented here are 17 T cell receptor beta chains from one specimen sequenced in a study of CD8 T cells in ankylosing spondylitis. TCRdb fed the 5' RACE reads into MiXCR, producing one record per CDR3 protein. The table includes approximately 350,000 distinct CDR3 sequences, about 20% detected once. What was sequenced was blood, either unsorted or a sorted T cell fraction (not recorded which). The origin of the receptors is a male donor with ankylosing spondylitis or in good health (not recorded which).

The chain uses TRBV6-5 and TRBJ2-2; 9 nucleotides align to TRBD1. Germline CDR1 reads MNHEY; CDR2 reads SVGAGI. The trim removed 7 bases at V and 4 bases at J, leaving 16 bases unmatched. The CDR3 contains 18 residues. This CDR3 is CASTPPDGDREGTGELFF. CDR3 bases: TGTGCCAGCACCCCCCCGGATGGGGACAGGGAGGGCACCGGGGAGCTGTTTTTT.

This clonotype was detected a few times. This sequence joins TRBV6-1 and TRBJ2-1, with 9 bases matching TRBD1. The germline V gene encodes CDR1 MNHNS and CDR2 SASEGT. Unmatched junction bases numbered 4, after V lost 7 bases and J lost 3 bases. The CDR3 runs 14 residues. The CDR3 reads CASTWTGDYNEQFF. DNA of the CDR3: TGTGCCAGCACATGGACAGGGGACTACAATGAGCAGTTCTTC.

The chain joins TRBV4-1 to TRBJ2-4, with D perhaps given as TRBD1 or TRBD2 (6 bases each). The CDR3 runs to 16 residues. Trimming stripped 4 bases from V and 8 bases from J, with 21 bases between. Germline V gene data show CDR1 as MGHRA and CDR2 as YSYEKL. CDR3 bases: TGCGCCAGCAGCCTCGAATCTCGGCCGGGGGCTGACATTCAGTACTTC. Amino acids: CASSLESRPGADIQYF.

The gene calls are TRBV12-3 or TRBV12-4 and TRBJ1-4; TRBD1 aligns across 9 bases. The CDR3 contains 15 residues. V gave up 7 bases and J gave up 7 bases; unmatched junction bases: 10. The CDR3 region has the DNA TGTGCCAGCACCCCCGGGACAGGGATGGGTGAAAAACTGTTTTTT. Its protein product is CASTPGTGMGEKLFF.

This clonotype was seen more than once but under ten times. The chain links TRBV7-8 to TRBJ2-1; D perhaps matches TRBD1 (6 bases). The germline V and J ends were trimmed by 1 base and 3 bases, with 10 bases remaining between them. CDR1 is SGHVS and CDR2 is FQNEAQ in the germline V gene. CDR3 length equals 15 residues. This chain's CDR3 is CASSLGQGLYNEQFF. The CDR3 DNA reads TGTGCCAGCAGCTTAGGTCAGGGGCTCTACAATGAGCAGTTCTTC. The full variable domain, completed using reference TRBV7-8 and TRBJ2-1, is GAGVSQSPRYKVAKRGQDVALRCDPISGHVSLFWYQQALGQGPEFLTYFQNEAQLDKSGLPSDRFFAERPEGSVSTLKIQRTQQEDSAVYLCASSLGQGLYNEQFFGPGTRLTVL.

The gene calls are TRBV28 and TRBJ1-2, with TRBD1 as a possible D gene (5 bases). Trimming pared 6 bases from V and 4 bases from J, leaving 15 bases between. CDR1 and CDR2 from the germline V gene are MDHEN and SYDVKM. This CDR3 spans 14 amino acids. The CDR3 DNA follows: TGTGCCAGCAGGCCTAAGGGGTCGCGCTATGGCTACACCTTC. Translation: CASRPKGSRYGYTF.

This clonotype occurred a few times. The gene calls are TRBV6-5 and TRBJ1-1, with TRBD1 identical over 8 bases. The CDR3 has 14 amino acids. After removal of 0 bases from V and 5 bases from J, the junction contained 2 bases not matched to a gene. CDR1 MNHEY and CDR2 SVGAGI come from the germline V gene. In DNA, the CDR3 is TGTGCCAGCAGTTACTCAACAGGGGGGACTGAAGCTTTCTTT. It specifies CASSYSTGGTEAFF.

CDR3 loop: CASSRIAGSDEQYF. CDR3 nucleotide sequence: TGCGCCAGCAGCCGGATTGCCGGGAGTGACGAGCAGTACTTC. The V gene is TRBV4-1, the J gene TRBJ2-7, with D maybe TRBD2 (6 bases). The CDR3 spans 14 residues. Germline CDR1 reads MGHRA; CDR2 reads YSYEKL. Deletions cut 4 bases from V and 5 bases from J, with 15 bases between.

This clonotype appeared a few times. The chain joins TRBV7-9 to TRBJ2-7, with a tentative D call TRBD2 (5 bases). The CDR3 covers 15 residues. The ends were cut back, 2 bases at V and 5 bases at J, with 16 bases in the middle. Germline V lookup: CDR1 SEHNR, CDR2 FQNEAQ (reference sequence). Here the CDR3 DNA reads TGTGCCAGCAGCTTACTTGGCCCCCCGGGGAACGAGCAGTACTTC. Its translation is CASSLLGPPGNEQYF.

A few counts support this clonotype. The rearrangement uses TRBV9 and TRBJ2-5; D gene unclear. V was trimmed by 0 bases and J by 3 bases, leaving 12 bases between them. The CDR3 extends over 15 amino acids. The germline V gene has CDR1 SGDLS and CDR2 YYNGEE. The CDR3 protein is CASSVGGSSEETQYF. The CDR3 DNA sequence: TGTGCCAGCAGCGTAGGTGGTAGCAGCGAAGAGACCCAGTACTTC.

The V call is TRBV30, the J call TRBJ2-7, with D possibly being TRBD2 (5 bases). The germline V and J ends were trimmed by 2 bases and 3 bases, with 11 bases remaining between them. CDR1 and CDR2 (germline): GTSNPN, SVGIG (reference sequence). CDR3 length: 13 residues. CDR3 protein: CAWSFGEGYEQYF. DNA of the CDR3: TGTGCCTGGAGTTTCGGGGAAGGCTACGAGCAGTACTTC.

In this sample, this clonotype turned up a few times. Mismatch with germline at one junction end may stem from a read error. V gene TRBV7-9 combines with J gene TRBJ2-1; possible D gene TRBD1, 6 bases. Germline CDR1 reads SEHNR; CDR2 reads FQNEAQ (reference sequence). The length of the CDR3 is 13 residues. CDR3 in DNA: TGCGCCAGCAGCCCCCCAGGGGACAATGAGCAGTTCTTC. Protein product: CASSPPGDNEQFF.

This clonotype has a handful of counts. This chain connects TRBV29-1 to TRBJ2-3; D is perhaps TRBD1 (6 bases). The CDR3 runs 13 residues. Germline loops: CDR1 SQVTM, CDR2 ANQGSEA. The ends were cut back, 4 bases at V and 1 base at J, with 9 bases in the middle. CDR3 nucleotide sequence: TGCAGCGTTGGGGGGCGGGGCACAGATACGCAGTATTTT. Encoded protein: CSVGGRGTDTQYF.

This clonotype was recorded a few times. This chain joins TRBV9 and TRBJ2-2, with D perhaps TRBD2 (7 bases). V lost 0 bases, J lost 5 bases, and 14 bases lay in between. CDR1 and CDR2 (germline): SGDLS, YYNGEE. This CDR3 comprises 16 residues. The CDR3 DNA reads TGTGCCAGCAGCGTAGGTCCCAGGGGAGGGACCGGGGAGCTGTTTTTT. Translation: CASSVGPRGGTGELFF.

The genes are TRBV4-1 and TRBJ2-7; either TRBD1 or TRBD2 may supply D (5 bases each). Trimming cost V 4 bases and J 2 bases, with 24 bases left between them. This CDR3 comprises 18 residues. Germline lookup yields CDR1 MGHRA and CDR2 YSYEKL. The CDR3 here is CASSLTQQKGPRAYEQYF. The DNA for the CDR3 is TGCGCCAGCAGCCTTACGCAACAAAAGGGACCTCGGGCCTACGAGCAGTACTTC.

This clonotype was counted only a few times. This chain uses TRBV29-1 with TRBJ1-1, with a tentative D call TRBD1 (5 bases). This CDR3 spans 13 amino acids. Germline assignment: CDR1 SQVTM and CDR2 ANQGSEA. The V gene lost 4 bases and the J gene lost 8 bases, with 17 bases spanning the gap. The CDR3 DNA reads TGCAGCGTTGGGAATGCGCGGGGCGCGGAAGCTTTCTTT. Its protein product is CSVGNARGAEAFF.

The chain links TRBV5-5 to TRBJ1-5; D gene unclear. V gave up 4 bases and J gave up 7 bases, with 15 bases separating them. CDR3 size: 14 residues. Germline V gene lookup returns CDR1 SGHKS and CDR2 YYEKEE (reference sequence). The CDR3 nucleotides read TGTGCCAGCAGCGGGATCGTGGGGATCCAGCCCCAGCATTTT. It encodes CASSGIVGIQPQHF.